This TCR beta chain was recorded in a study of pediatric ulcerative colitis. Libraries were prepared by immunoSEQ multiplex PCR; TCRdb keeps only in-frame clonotypes and omits some of them. The top ten hold about 0.74% of the sample, which has about 36,000 clones, around 78% seen once. The CDR3 runs 15 residues. Germline-derived CDR1 and CDR2 are MNHNY and SVGAGI (reference sequence). Between the trimmed V and J ends, which lost 4 bases and 5 bases, there was a span of 17 bases. About this clone itself: The target antigen is unknown.

One to two pinch biopsies were taken from the rectum during colonoscopy. Ulcerative colitis patients received no immunosuppressive medication before the diagnostic colonoscopy. Findings and caveats of the study: Clonal expansions reduced rectal repertoire diversity in acute severe colitis.

The V gene is TRBV6-6, the J gene TRBJ1-2, with D unclear. The sample comprised gut tissue. The TCR originated in a boy between 10 and 17 years old with moderate ulcerative colitis. The CDR3 region has the DNA TGTGCCAGCAGTTGGTCCGTGAGGCCCGGATATGGCTACACCTTC. Its translation is CASSWSVRPGYGYTF.